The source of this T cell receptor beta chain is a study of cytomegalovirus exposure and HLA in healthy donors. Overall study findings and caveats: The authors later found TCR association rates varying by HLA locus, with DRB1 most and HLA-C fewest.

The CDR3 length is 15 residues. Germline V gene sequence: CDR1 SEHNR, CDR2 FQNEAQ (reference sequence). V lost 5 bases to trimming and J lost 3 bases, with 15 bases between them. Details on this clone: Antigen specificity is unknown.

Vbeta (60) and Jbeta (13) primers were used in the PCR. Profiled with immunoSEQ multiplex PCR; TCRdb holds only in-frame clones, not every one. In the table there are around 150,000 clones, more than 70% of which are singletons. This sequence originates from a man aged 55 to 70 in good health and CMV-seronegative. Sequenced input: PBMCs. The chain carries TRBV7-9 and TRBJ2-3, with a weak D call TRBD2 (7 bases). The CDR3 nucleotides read TGTGCCAGCAGCCCAATGGGGGGGCCGACAGATACGCAGTATTTT. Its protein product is CASSPMGGPTDTQYF.